This T cell receptor beta chain appears in the sequencing data of a study of T-cell memory formation after mild COVID-19. Study summary: For the most part, TCR clusters were specific to one donor.

After removal of 8 bases from V and 7 bases from J, the junction contained 4 bases not matched to a gene. The CDR3 length is 11 residues. Germline CDR1 reads SEHNR; CDR2 reads FQNEAQ (reference sequence). Study observations and caveats: Contracting CD8+ clones were enriched in EMRA, CD4+ mainly in CM and EM. Contracting clones from day 15 to 85 had balanced CD4/CD8; later expanders favoured CD4+.

This clonotype was recorded a few times. Its matching antigen is unknown. TCRalpha and TCRbeta libraries used 5'RACE with constant-segment primers and UMIs. TCRdb re-called the 5' RACE reads with MiXCR, one entry per CDR3 protein. The sample carries fewer than 350,000 distinct CDR3 sequences, 15% recorded once. This sequence was found in a man in his late teens or twenties who had mild COVID-19 (a few samples of this study predate the infection). Cell type and time point are not known. The chain combines TRBV7-9 with TRBJ2-5, with 7 positions matching TRBD2. Sequenced input: PBMCs or a T cell subset sorted from them (not recorded which). CDR3 sequence: CASARGVTQYF. CDR3 nucleotides: TGTGCCAGCGCTCGGGGGGTGACCCAGTACTTC. Based on the CDR3 plus reference TRBV7-9 and TRBJ2-5, the full variable domain is DTGVSQNPRHKITKRGQNVTFRCDPISEHNRLYWYRQTLGQGPEFLTYFQNEAQLEKSRLLSDRFSAERPKGSFSTLEIQRTEQGDSAMYLCASARGVTQYFGPGTRLLVL.